The 18 T cell receptor beta chains listed next were all sequenced from one sample in a study of blood T cell repertoires in COVID-19 (TCRdb year 2020). Libraries were constructed by the immunoSEQ multiplex PCR assay. This immuneACCESS table, as held by TCRdb, lists in-frame sequences with V and J called but not all clones. Of the missing ones, under half trace to an unresolved V gene in checked studies; the others have no known cause. This sample holds more than 65,000 clones; more than 75% were observed only once. 7.4% of the sample lies in the top ten. The sample consisted of peripheral blood. The source of these receptors is a human donor in a cohort sampled during active COVID-19.

The chain uses TRBV10-2 and TRBJ1-2, with TRBD1 matching over 8 bases. This CDR3 has 15 amino acids. CDR1 and CDR2 from the germline V gene are WSHSY and SAAADI. Trimming cost V 2 bases and J 2 bases; bases outside gene matches: 4. The CDR3 loop is CASSERGQGNYGYTF. The CDR3 DNA reads TGCGCCAGCAGTGAGAGAGGACAGGGAAACTATGGCTACACCTTC.

The gene calls are TRBV28 and TRBJ1-2, with TRBD1 matching 10 bases. CDR1 is MDHEN, CDR2 SYDVKM, per germline. CDR3 size: 14 residues. The CDR3: CGQARDRGNYGYTF. In DNA form, the CDR3 reads TGTGGCCAGGCCCGGGACAGGGGCAACTATGGCTACACCTTC.

This clone showed up just once. The V gene is TRBV9, the J gene TRBJ1-4; the match to TRBD1 covers 11 bases. The CDR3 is made up of 20 amino acids. CDR1 and CDR2 (germline): SGDLS, YYNGEE. With V trimmed by 3 bases and J by 0 bases, 13 bases remained unmatched. DNA for the CDR3: TGTGCCAGCAGCGAGCGTCCGGGACAGGGGGTTGGTGCAACTAATGAAAAACTGTTTTTT. As protein: CASSERPGQGVGATNEKLFF.

This chain uses TRBV14 with TRBJ2-1, with 10 nucleotides matching TRBD2. The CDR3 extends over 16 amino acids. Germline V gives CDR1 SGHDN, CDR2 FVKESK. Trimming at V came to 1 base and at J to 7 bases, leaving 7 bases not matched to a gene. This CDR3 reads CASSQVLAGGNNEQFF. The CDR3 DNA reads as TGTGCCAGCAGCCAAGTTTTAGCGGGGGGTAATAATGAGCAGTTCTTC. The full variable domain, its missing parts supplied by reference TRBV14 and TRBJ2-1, is EAGVTQFPSHSVIEKGQTVTLRCDPISGHDNLYWYRRVMGKEIKFLLHFVKESKQDESGMPNNRFLAERTGGTYSTLKVQPAELEDSGVYFCASSQVLAGGNNEQFFGPGTRLTVL.

This chain links TRBV6-6 with TRBJ1-1, with 7 bases that match TRBD1. The CDR3 spans 15 residues. V dropped 4 bases and J dropped 0; count of bases not matched to a gene: 5. Germline V lookup: CDR1 MNHNY, CDR2 SVGAGI (reference sequence). CDR3 sequence: CASSLPGTVNTEAFF. DNA for the CDR3: TGTGCCAGCAGTTTACCCGGGACAGTGAACACTGAAGCTTTCTTT.

V gene TRBV18 combines with J gene TRBJ2-7, with 7 bases matching TRBD1. CDR1 KGHSH and CDR2 LQKENI come from the germline V gene. The V and J ends lost 6 bases and 2 bases, in that order; junction bases with no gene match: 7. The CDR3 runs to 14 residues. CDR3: CASSRQGLPYEQYF. CDR3 in DNA: TGTGCCAGCTCCCGACAGGGTTTACCCTACGAGCAGTACTTC.

The chain couples TRBV24-1 to TRBJ2-3; the D gene is possibly TRBD2 (6 bases). This CDR3 is built from 14 residues. From germline, CDR1 is KGHDR and CDR2 SFDVKD. V lost 3 bases and J 6 bases, leaving 12 bases between the germline ends. The CDR3 loop is CATSDQTRLDTQYF. The CDR3 coding sequence is TGTGCCACCAGTGATCAGACTAGGTTGGATACGCAGTATTTT.

The J gene is TRBJ1-1, the V gene TRBV6-2 or TRBV6-3; the D gene is possibly TRBD1 (5 bases). Germline V gene sequence: CDR1 MNHEY, CDR2 SVGEGT. The CDR3 has 14 residues. Trimming left V 4 bases short and J 7 bases short, with 16 bases between. CDR3 DNA sequence: TGTGCCAGCAGTTGGGAGGAGACCACAGGTGAAGCTTTCTTT. Translated, it gives CASSWEETTGEAFF.

The V call is TRBV2, the J call TRBJ2-3; a possible D gene is TRBD2 (6 bases). From germline, CDR1 is SNHLY and CDR2 FYNNEI. The ends were cut back, 6 bases at V and 2 bases at J, with 9 bases in the middle. The CDR3 loop spans 13 amino acids. The chain's CDR3 is CASSGDFTDTQYF. The CDR3 DNA follows: TGTGCCAGCAGCGGGGACTTCACAGATACGCAGTATTTT.

The chain is built from TRBV27 and TRBJ1-4; 8 nucleotides match TRBD1. The CDR3 is made up of 15 amino acids. From germline, CDR1 is MNHEY and CDR2 SMNVEV (reference sequence). V was pared by 4 bases and J by 5 bases, with 6 bases of the junction left unmatched. The CDR3 reads CASSSAGGGNEKLFF. The CDR3 DNA is TGTGCCAGCAGTTCCGCAGGGGGCGGGAATGAAAAACTGTTTTTT.

This chain connects TRBV6-1 to TRBJ2-7, with D tentatively TRBD1 (6 bases). V was shortened by 3 bases and J by 6 bases, with 18 bases between the two germline ends. The germline CDR1 and CDR2 sequences are MNHNS and SASEGT. This CDR3 is 15 amino acids long. The chain's CDR3 is CASSDRGPGRSEQYF. CDR3 bases: TGTGCCAGCAGTGACAGGGGCCCCGGTCGGTCCGAGCAGTACTTC.

The chain joins TRBV4-3 to TRBJ2-4; possible D gene TRBD2, 6 bases. The CDR3 is made up of 16 amino acids. Germline CDR1 reads LGHNA; CDR2 reads YSLEER. With 0 bases removed from V and 1 base from J, the gap between germline ends came to 10 bases. In DNA, the CDR3 is TGCGCCAGCAGCCAAGATCGGGGGTCGGCCAAAAACATTCAGTACTTC. Amino acid sequence: CASSQDRGSAKNIQYF.

The chain recombines TRBV6-5 with TRBJ2-7; 10 bases are a match to TRBD2. The CDR3 totals 15 residues. Germline V gene sequence: CDR1 MNHEY, CDR2 SVGAGI. V was clipped by 6 bases and J by 7 bases; unmatched bases: 12. The CDR3 is CASRVAGGLVGEQYF. The CDR3 DNA reads TGTGCCAGCAGAGTAGCGGGGGGCCTCGTGGGAGAGCAGTACTTC.

This chain joins TRBV3-1 (or the pseudogene TRBV3-2) and TRBJ1-2; 9 bases align to TRBD1. Trimming took 4 bases from V and 4 from J; bases not matched to a gene: 10. Germline CDR1 reads LGHDT; CDR2 reads YNNKEL (reference sequence). CDR3 length: 16 amino acids. CDR3 DNA sequence: TGTGCCAGCAGCCGAGGGACAGGGTCAATGGGCTATGGCTACACCTTC. Encoded protein: CASSRGTGSMGYGYTF.

This clone was seen just once. The chain has TRBV19 and TRBJ1-5; TRBD1 is a possible D gene (5 bases). The CDR3 is 15 residues long. V was trimmed by 3 bases and J by 4 bases, leaving 13 bases between them. Per the germline V gene, CDR1 is LNHDA and CDR2 is SQIVND (reference sequence). The CDR3 is CASSIDSLRNQPQHF. CDR3 in DNA: TGTGCCAGTAGTATCGACAGTCTAAGGAATCAGCCCCAGCATTTT.

Only a few counts were recorded for this clone. This chain uses TRBV19 with TRBJ1-2; 9 nucleotides match TRBD1. The V gene's germline CDR1 is LNHDA and CDR2 SQIVND (reference sequence). The CDR3 covers 15 residues. V shed 6 bases and J 4 bases; nucleotides not matched to a gene: 9. The CDR3 loop is CASSKRTGEAYGYTF. CDR3 nucleotides: TGTGCCAGTAGCAAAAGGACAGGGGAGGCCTATGGCTACACCTTC.

The chain joins TRBV5-6 to TRBJ2-7; no definite D call. Trimming stripped 0 bases from V and 0 bases from J, with 10 bases between. Germline V gene lookup returns CDR1 SGHDT and CDR2 YYEEEE. CDR3 size: 15 residues. CDR3 in DNA: TGTGCCAGCAGCTTGGGTTCACTGAACTCCTACGAGCAGTACTTC. This sequence encodes CASSLGSLNSYEQYF.

This clone has a single count. The genes are TRBV5-5 and TRBJ2-6, with 9 bases that match TRBD1. Per germline, CDR1 SGHKS and CDR2 YYEKEE (reference sequence). V trimming: 4 bases; J trimming: 2 bases; junction bases outside the gene matches: 4. The CDR3 sequence is 16 residues long. DNA of the CDR3: TGTGCCAGCAGCCAGACAGGGGGGACTGGGGCCAACGTCCTGACTTTC. Amino acids: CASSQTGGTGANVLTF.